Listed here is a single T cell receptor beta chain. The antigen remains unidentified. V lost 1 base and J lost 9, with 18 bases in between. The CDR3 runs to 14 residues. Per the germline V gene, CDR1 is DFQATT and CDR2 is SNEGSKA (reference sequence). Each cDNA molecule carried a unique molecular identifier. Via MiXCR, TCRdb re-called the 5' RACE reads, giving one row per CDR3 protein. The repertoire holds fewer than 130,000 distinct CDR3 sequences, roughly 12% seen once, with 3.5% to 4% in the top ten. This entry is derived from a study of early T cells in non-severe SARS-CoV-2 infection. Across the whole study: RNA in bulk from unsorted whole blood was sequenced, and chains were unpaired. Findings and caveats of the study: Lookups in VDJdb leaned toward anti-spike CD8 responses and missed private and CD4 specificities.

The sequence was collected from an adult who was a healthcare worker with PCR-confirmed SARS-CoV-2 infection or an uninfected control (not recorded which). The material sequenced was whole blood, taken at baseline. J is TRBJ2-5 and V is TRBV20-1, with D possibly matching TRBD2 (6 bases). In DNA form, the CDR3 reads TGCAGTGCTAGAGTGGCGGGGCCACCCTCGGCCCAGTACTTC. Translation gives CSARVAGPPSAQYF.